The rows below give T cell receptor beta chains drawn from one sample of a study of cytomegalovirus exposure and HLA in healthy donors. Assay used: immunoSEQ multiplex PCR; TCRdb lists only in-frame clones, some missing. This sample carries roughly 99,000 clones, roughly 76% of them seen once, and the ten largest clones take approximately 2.2%. The sequenced sample consisted of PBMCs. The source is a man younger than 35 in good health and CMV-seronegative. Each CDR3 is given without its conserved first and last residue. Only part of the rows carry a size: once, few, many, or a class if the clone is expanded.

CDR3 protein,clone size,CDR3 length,J gene,V gene
ASSVQAGRTDTQY,once,13,TRBJ2-3,TRBV9
ASSEESTGGNTIY,.,13,TRBJ1-3,TRBV2
ASSRQGTDTQY,.,11,TRBJ2-3,TRBV7-3
ASSQDQIVPGTSNTGELF,.,18,TRBJ2-2,TRBV4-1
ASMLKGQGTDTQY,.,13,TRBJ2-3,TRBV6-1
ASSSPPGGAGYT,.,12,TRBJ1-2,TRBV28
ASSYSRLAGNEQF,.,13,TRBJ2-1,TRBV6-6
ASSMVAPSYEQY,.,12,TRBJ2-7,TRBV19
ASSLGQGEAF,.,10,TRBJ1-1,TRBV5-1
ASSLGLYTGELF,.,12,TRBJ2-2,TRBV7-2
ASSQDGDRGFTGELF,.,15,TRBJ2-2,TRBV4-3
ASSLNWEGALH,.,11,TRBJ1-6,TRBV5-4
SARQGAEQY,.,9,TRBJ2-7,TRBV20-1
ATNQGGETQY,.,10,TRBJ2-5,TRBV10-3
ARSLAAAPKGANVLT,.,15,TRBJ2-6,TRBV5-3
ASGRGQEVNTGELF,.,14,TRBJ2-2,TRBV4-1
ASSFFRTSGYNEQF,.,14,TRBJ2-1,TRBV13
ASSINLPGTGVQAGELF,.,17,TRBJ2-2,TRBV9
ASSPPGLSSGEQY,once,13,TRBJ2-7,TRBV6-5
ASSPWDRGPYGYT,.,13,TRBJ1-2,TRBV9
ASSSSVSSYNSPLH,few,14,TRBJ1-6,TRBV6-6
ASSLTSGGAVYEQY,.,14,TRBJ2-7,TRBV5-1
ASSDPRYRVSGEAF,once,14,TRBJ1-1,TRBV10-1
ASSYLTGKHGYT,.,12,TRBJ1-2,TRBV6-5
ASRGGDRQRTDTQY,.,14,TRBJ2-3,TRBV2
ASSSGTGVSYEQY,.,13,TRBJ2-7,TRBV27
ASSQFAPGQGNSPLH,few,15,TRBJ1-6,TRBV4-3
ASIPSPDRRNIQY,.,13,TRBJ2-4,TRBV2
ASSNPGGQQY,.,10,TRBJ2-7,TRBV27
ASSYSGQQETQY,many,12,TRBJ2-5,TRBV6-6
ASSVTGIADSPLH,few,13,TRBJ1-6,TRBV9
ASSQPTGCEQY,few,11,TRBJ2-7,TRBV4-3
ASSQGTGDLYGYT,.,13,TRBJ1-2,TRBV4-3
ASGQGAREQY,.,10,TRBJ2-7,TRBV2
ASSQTTPSYEQY,.,12,TRBJ2-7,TRBV6-6